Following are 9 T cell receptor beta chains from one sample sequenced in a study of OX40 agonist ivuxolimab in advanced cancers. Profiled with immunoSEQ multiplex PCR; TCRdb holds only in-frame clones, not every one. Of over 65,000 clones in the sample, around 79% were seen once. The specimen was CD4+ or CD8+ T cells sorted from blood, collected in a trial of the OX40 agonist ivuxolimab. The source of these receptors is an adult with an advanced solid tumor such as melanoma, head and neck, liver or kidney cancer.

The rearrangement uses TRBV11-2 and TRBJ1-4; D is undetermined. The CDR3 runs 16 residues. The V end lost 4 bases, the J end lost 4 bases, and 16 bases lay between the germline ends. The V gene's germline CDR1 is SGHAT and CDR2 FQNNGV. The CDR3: CASSSPSSGLNEKLFF. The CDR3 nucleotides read TGTGCCAGCAGCTCGCCTTCATCGGGTCTTAATGAAAAACTGTTTTTT.

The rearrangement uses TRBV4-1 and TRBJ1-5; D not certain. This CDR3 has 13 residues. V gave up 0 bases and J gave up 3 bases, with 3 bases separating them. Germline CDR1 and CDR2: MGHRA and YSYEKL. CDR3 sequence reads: CASSQDLNQPQHF. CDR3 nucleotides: TGCGCCAGCAGCCAAGACCTCAATCAGCCCCAGCATTTT.

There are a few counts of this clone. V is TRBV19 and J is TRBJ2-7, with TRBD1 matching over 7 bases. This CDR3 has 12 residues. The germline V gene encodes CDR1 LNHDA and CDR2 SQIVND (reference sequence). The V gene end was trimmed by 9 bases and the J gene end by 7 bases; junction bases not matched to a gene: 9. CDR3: CASDRDSDEQYF. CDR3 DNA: TGTGCCAGCGACAGGGATTCGGATGAGCAGTACTTC.

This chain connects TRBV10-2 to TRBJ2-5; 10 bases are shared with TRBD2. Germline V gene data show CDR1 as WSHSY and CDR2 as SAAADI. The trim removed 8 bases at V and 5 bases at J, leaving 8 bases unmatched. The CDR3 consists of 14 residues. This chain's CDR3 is CASHSGGAWETQYF. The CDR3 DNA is TGCGCCAGCCACAGCGGGGGGGCCTGGGAGACCCAGTACTTC.

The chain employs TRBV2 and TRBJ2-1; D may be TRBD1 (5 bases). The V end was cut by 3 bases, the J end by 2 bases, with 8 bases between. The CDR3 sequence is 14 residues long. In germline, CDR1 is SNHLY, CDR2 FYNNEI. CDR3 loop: CASSDDSTYNEQFF. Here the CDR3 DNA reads TGTGCCAGCAGTGATGACAGCACCTACAATGAGCAGTTCTTC.

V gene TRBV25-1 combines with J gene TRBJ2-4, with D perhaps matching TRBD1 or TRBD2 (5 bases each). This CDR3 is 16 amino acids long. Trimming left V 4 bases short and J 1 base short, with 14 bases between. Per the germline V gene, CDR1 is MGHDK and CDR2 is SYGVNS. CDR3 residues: CASSAWDGEAKNIQYF. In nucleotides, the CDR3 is TGTGCCAGCAGTGCCTGGGACGGGGAGGCCAAAAACATTCAGTACTTC.

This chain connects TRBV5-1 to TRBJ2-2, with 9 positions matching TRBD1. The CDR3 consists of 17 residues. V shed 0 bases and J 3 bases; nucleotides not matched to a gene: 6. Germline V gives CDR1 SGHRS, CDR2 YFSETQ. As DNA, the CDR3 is TGCGCCAGCAGCTTGGGGCCGGGACAGGGATACACCGGGGAGCTGTTTTTT. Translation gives CASSLGPGQGYTGELFF.

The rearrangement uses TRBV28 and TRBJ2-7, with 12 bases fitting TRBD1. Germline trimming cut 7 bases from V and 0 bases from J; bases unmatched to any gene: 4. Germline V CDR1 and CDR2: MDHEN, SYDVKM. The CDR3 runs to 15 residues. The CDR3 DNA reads TGTGCCAGCACCCTGGGACAGGGGGCCTCCTACGAGCAGTACGTC. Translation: CASTLGQGASYEQYV.

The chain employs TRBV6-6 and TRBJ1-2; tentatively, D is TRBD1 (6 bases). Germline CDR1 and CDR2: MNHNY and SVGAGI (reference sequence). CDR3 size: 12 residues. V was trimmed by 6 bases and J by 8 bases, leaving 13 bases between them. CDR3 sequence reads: CASSDRPWGYTF. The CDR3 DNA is TGTGCCAGCAGCGACAGGCCGTGGGGCTACACCTTC.